These 21 T cell receptor beta chains came from one sample sequenced in a study of PD-1 blockade in classical Hodgkin lymphoma. Each patient experienced a relapse that followed autologous stem cell transplantation, and brentuximab vedotin exposure varied. It was by magnetic negative selection that CD4+ T cells were purified from thawed PBMCs. Method: immunoSEQ multiplex PCR; TCRdb's copy keeps in-frame clones and lacks some. The sample carries around 13,000 clones, roughly 90% recorded once. The specimen comprised CD4+ T cells from blood, sampled at baseline. These receptors came from a human donor with classical Hodgkin lymphoma.

In its sample, this clone was seen once. This chain connects TRBV9 to TRBJ2-4; D call uncertain. Germline-derived CDR1 and CDR2 are SGDLS and YYNGEE. V gave up 7 bases and J gave up 1 base, with 15 bases separating them. The CDR3 consists of 15 residues. The CDR3 reads CASAISPGAKNIQYF. CDR3 nucleotides: TGTGCCAGCGCGATAAGTCCGGGTGCCAAAAACATTCAGTACTTC.

The chain employs TRBV14 and TRBJ2-1; no clear D. Germline V CDR1 and CDR2: SGHDN, FVKESK. This CDR3 contains 15 residues. V lost 4 bases and J 2 bases, leaving 12 bases between the germline ends. The CDR3 region has the DNA TGTGCCAGCAGCCGACCCCCGGCCCCCTACAATGAGCAGTTCTTC. Translated: CASSRPPAPYNEQFF.

The chain uses TRBV29-1 and TRBJ2-1; possible D gene TRBD1, 8 bases. V shed 4 bases and J shed 7 bases, with 17 bases lying between them. Germline loops: CDR1 SQVTM, CDR2 ANQGSEA. The length of the CDR3 is 14 residues. CDR3 sequence reads: CSVAGGQGKNEQFF. In DNA, the CDR3 is TGCAGCGTTGCGGGAGGACAGGGCAAGAATGAGCAGTTCTTC.

V is TRBV11-1 and J is TRBJ1-2; D unresolved. Trimming removed 4 bases at V and 4 bases at J, with 19 bases between. Germline lookup yields CDR1 SGHAT and CDR2 FQDESV (reference sequence). CDR3 length equals 16 residues. DNA for the CDR3: TGTGCCAGCAGCTCCGTCCCGGGCCAGGATTTCTATGGCTACACCTTC. Translating gives CASSSVPGQDFYGYTF.

The CDR3 DNA is TGTGCCAGCAGCTTTGGAGCAACTAATGAAAAACTGTTTTTT. This gives the protein CASSFGATNEKLFF. The chain links TRBV5-6 to TRBJ1-4; no reliable D call. Germline assignment: CDR1 SGHDT and CDR2 YYEEEE. The CDR3 runs 14 residues. The V and J ends lost 2 bases and 0 bases respectively, with 5 bases between them.

This clone was observed a few times. CDR3 in DNA: TGTGCCAGCTCACCCAGGGGTCGGGAGCAGTACTTC. Protein: CASSPRGREQYF. This chain uses TRBV18 with TRBJ2-7, with D perhaps TRBD1 (6 bases). Trimming took 3 bases from V and 7 from J, leaving 10 bases between them. The CDR3 runs 12 residues. Germline V CDR1 and CDR2: KGHSH, LQKENI.

The chain has TRBV19 and TRBJ2-7; 9 bases align to TRBD1. The CDR3 has 13 residues. V lost 8 bases to trimming and J lost 5 bases; unmatched junction nucleotides: 7. Looked up from germline, CDR1 is LNHDA and CDR2 is SQIVND (reference sequence). CDR3: CASPDRGFHEQYF. The CDR3 DNA sequence: TGTGCCAGTCCCGACAGGGGGTTCCACGAGCAGTACTTC.

The gene calls are TRBV6-1 and TRBJ2-5; a possible D gene is TRBD1 (6 bases). Germline V gives CDR1 MNHNS, CDR2 SASEGT. This CDR3 comprises 13 residues. Trimming stripped 2 bases from V and 4 bases from J, with 8 bases between. The CDR3 nucleotides are TGTGCCAGCAGTGAAACAGGGTCAGAGACCCAGTACTTC. This translates into CASSETGSETQYF.

The J gene is TRBJ1-1, the V gene TRBV7-9; TRBD1 is a possible D gene (5 bases). The germline V gene has CDR1 SEHNR and CDR2 FQNEAQ (reference sequence). The V gene lost 2 bases and the J gene lost 6 bases, with 13 bases spanning the gap. The CDR3 loop spans 14 amino acids. As DNA, the CDR3 is TGTGCCAGCAGCTTACAGGCGAGGGGCGCTGAAGCTTTCTTT. Translated: CASSLQARGAEAFF.

The J gene is TRBJ2-1, the V gene TRBV29-1; D gene ambiguous. Between the trimmed V and J ends, which lost 3 bases and 6 bases, there was a span of 15 bases. CDR3 length: 14 residues. The germline CDR1 and CDR2 sequences are SQVTM and ANQGSEA. The CDR3 coding sequence is TGCAGCGTTGAGGGAATCTACGTTATCAATGAGCAGTTCTTC. It translates to CSVEGIYVINEQFF.

The chain carries TRBV28 and TRBJ1-1, with a weak D call TRBD1 (5 bases). The CDR3 runs 14 residues. Germline V gene data show CDR1 as MDHEN and CDR2 as SYDVKM. Trimming cost V 5 bases and J 4 bases, with 14 bases left between them. The DNA of the CDR3 is TGTGCCAGCAGTCCTCCGGGGGTCGGCACTGAAGCTTTCTTT. It is translated as CASSPPGVGTEAFF.

The chain carries TRBV6-6 and TRBJ1-1; a weak D match, TRBD1 (5 bases). This CDR3 contains 16 residues. Germline V gene data show CDR1 as MNHNY and CDR2 as SVGAGI (reference sequence). Trimming cost V 2 bases and J 1 base, with 14 bases left between them. Here the CDR3 reads CASSYPQGSRNTEAFF. The CDR3 DNA is TGTGCCAGCAGTTACCCCCAGGGAAGTAGGAACACTGAAGCTTTCTTT.

The chain joins TRBV6-6 to TRBJ1-1; 7 nucleotides agree with TRBD1. After removal of 1 base from V and 10 bases from J, the junction contained 6 bases not matched to a gene. The germline V gene has CDR1 MNHNY and CDR2 SVGAGI (reference sequence). This CDR3 comprises 13 residues. CDR3 region: CASSYLLTGIAFF. The CDR3 nucleotides are TGTGCCAGCAGTTACTTGTTGACAGGGATAGCTTTCTTT.

This chain links TRBV5-1 with TRBJ1-1, with D unclear. V lost 4 bases and J lost 6, with 25 bases in between. The CDR3 extends over 17 amino acids. Germline V lookup: CDR1 SGHRS, CDR2 YFSETQ. For the CDR3, the DNA is TGCGCCAGCAGCCGTACTGATGCGGGCCAGCCGGGTGCTGAAGCTTTCTTT. Protein product: CASSRTDAGQPGAEAFF.

This clone was recorded only once. This chain links TRBV28 with TRBJ1-1, with D possibly TRBD1 on 5 matching bases. V lost 3 bases, J lost 7 bases, and 15 bases lay in between. CDR1 and CDR2 (germline): MDHEN, SYDVKM. The CDR3 length is 14 residues. CDR3 DNA: TGTGCCAGCAGTTTCCCCTCGGGGCTCGGTGAAGCTTTCTTT. The encoded protein is CASSFPSGLGEAFF.

The chain combines TRBV7-2 with TRBJ1-6; D gene ambiguous. This CDR3 comprises 14 residues. CDR1 SGHTA and CDR2 FQGNSA come from the germline V gene. Trimming removed 3 bases at V and 8 bases at J, with 11 bases between. The CDR3 region is CASSFAGEDSPLHF. As DNA, the CDR3 is TGTGCCAGCAGCTTCGCAGGAGAGGATTCACCCCTCCACTTT. The variable domain in full, with the rest retrieved from reference TRBV7-2 and TRBJ1-6, is GAGVSQSPSNKVTEKGKDVELRCDPISGHTALYWYRQSLGQGLEFLIYFQGNSAPDKSGLPSDRFSAERTGGSVSTLTIQRTQQEDSAVYLCASSFAGEDSPLHFGNGTRLTVT.

This clone has just one count. This chain joins TRBV7-9 and TRBJ2-3; D uncertain. The CDR3 sequence is 13 residues long. Germline V gives CDR1 SEHNR, CDR2 FQNEAQ (reference sequence). Trimming cost V 5 bases and J 2 bases, with 8 bases left between them. For the CDR3, the DNA is TGTGCCAGCAGCGACATAACCACAGATACGCAGTATTTT. Translated, it gives CASSDITTDTQYF. Filled out from reference TRBV7-9 and TRBJ2-3, the complete variable domain reads DTGVSQNPRHKITKRGQNVTFRCDPISEHNRLYWYRQTLGQGPEFLTYFQNEAQLEKSRLLSDRFSAERPKGSFSTLEIQRTEQGDSAMYLCASSDITTDTQYFGPGTRLTVL.

The chain recombines TRBV16 with TRBJ1-3; 7 nucleotides align to TRBD1. Germline CDR1 is KGHSY and CDR2 is FQNENV. The CDR3 totals 16 residues. The V and J ends lost 4 bases and 1 base, in that order; junction bases with no gene match: 7. The CDR3 region has the DNA TGTGCCAGCAGCCCCCTCGAGGGGGCTTCTGGAAACACCATATATTTT. Residues: CASSPLEGASGNTIYF.

The chain recombines TRBV9 with TRBJ1-4; D is undetermined. Germline CDR1 SGDLS, CDR2 YYNGEE. The ends were cut back, 4 bases at V and 3 bases at J, with 7 bases in the middle. This CDR3 comprises 13 residues. The CDR3 DNA reads as TGTGCCAGCAGCCCGGGTCCTAATGAAAAACTGTTTTTT. Protein sequence: CASSPGPNEKLFF.

V and J are TRBV6-5 and TRBJ1-2, with TRBD1 matching over 9 bases. The CDR3 runs 15 residues. Unmatched junction bases numbered 10, after V lost 5 bases and J lost 6 bases. Germline V lookup: CDR1 MNHEY, CDR2 SVGAGI. CDR3 protein: CASSTTGGAGHGYTF. The CDR3 bases are TGTGCCAGCAGTACGACAGGGGGTGCAGGGCATGGCTACACCTTC.

The V call is TRBV10-3, the J call TRBJ2-7; 9 bases map to TRBD1. The V gene's germline CDR1 is ENHRY and CDR2 SYGVKD. The CDR3 length is 14 residues. V shed 5 bases and J 0 bases; nucleotides not matched to a gene: 2. In nucleotides, the CDR3 is TGTGCCATCAGTTCGGGACAGGGCTCCTACGAGCAGTACTTC. It translates to CAISSGQGSYEQYF.